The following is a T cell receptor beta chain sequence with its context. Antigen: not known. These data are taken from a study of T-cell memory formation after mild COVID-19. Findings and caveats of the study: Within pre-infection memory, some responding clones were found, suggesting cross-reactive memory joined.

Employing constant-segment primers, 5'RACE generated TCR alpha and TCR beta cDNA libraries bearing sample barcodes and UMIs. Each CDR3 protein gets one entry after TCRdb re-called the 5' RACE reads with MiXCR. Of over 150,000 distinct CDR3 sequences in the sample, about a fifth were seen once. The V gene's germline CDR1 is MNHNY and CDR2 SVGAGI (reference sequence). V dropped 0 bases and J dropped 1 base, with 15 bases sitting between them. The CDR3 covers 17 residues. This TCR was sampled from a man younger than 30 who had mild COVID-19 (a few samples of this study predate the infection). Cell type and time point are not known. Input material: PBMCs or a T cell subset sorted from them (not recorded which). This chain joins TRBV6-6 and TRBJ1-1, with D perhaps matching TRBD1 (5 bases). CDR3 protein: CASSYSMSRGQNTEAFF. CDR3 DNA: TGTGCCAGCAGTTACTCGATGTCAAGGGGCCAGAACACTGAAGCTTTCTTT.